A selection of T cell receptor beta chains follows, all from one sample in a study of blood T cell repertoires in COVID-19. TCRdb's table, derived via immunoSEQ multiplex PCR, lists solely in-frame clones and lacks some. The sample has around 180,000 clones; approximately 85% are singletons. The sequencing input was peripheral blood. The receptors were gathered from a man at least 80 years old with COVID-19, enrolled during active disease. Both conserved end residues are part of each CDR3. Only part of the rows carry a size: once, few, many, or a class if the clone is expanded.

TRBV7-2	-	TRBJ1-5	CASSYKMSQPQHF
TRBV4-1	-	TRBJ1-1	CASSQDRGGNTEAFF
TRBV7-5	-	TRBJ2-3	CARSLASSGGAASTDTQYF
TRBV9	-	TRBJ2-1	CASSVTSGGYSYNEQFF
TRBV2	-	TRBJ1-4	CASSGAVRNEKLFF
TRBV10-3	-	TRBJ1-1	CAISRDRGNTEAFF
TRBV27	-	TRBJ1-4	CASSLGASAATNEKLFF
TRBV18	-	TRBJ1-6	CASSPGPSYNSPLHF
TRBV28	-	TRBJ2-1	CASSWDRGIGSYNEQFF
TRBV6-5	once	TRBJ1-6	CASMEAGDSPLHF
TRBV5-6	-	TRBJ1-2	CASSPGTGNYGYTF
TRBV18	-	TRBJ2-7	CASSPDRGTKQYF
TRBV2	-	TRBJ2-5	CARGDSQETQYF
TRBV14	-	TRBJ1-2	CASSLGQTYGYTF
TRBV5-6	-	TRBJ2-5	CASSLKLALQTQYF
TRBV6-5	few	TRBJ1-2	CASSLGQGSNYGYTF
TRBV6-5	-	TRBJ2-2	CASSTTGGTGELFF
TRBV6-5	-	TRBJ2-7	CASRLFGQSSYEQYF
TRBV5-4	-	TRBJ2-3	CASSPRLGGGGTDTQYF
TRBV7-9	-	TRBJ2-2	CASTQVRSTGELFF
TRBV18	many	TRBJ1-1	CASSPNGQMNTEAFF
TRBV7-9	-	TRBJ1-6	CASSFRNSPLHF
TRBV24-1	-	TRBJ1-1	CATSGRANTEAFF